The sequence of this TCR beta chain was determined in a study of cytomegalovirus exposure and HLA in healthy donors listed by TCRdb under 2017. Regarding the complete study: According to a later analysis, the 120 or so validation repertoires were produced on the same platform as the 700 or so repertoires of the first cohort. The aim of the study was to test whether cataloging public T cell receptors could identify signatures of past pathogen exposure. In addition to the first cohort of 650 to 750 subjects, a separate validation cohort of over 90 different subjects was used. To predict cytomegalovirus infection status, the study brought together high-throughput TCR immunosequencing, statistical association of individual TCRs with disease status, and machine learning.

The CDR1 and CDR2 encoded by the germline V gene are MNHEY and SVGAGI. The junction shows trimming of 7 bases on V and 7 bases on J, plus 16 bases between the germline ends. Inclusive of the bounding cysteine and phenylalanine, the CDR3 is 13 residues long. The read is trimmed to its CDR3 DNA, 39 bases read in frame from base 1. Overall results and qualifications from the work: The study listed 150 to 200 TCR beta chains as associated with cytomegalovirus. A later analysis found that TCRs clustered in the first cohort also tended to co-occur in the 130 or so validation repertoires, with 94% of cluster scores above 0. A few of the identified cytomegalovirus-associated TCR beta chains were confirmed in vitro to be specific for cytomegalovirus antigens. The validation cohort had no HLA typing available for a later analysis, so co-occurrence within that cohort was assessed over all 120 or so repertoires. The classifier was reported to diagnose cytomegalovirus status with high specificity and sensitivity in both the original cohort and the validation cohort. Most TCR sequences were seen in very few donors, while some public TCRs were found in many individuals. It was suggested by the authors that the approach could potentially be generalized to other disease states and immunological phenotypes.

To note about this clone: Its cognate antigen has yet to be identified. The input lacks base qualities; no much larger clone sits a single base away.

The method was the immunoSEQ multiplex PCR assay. In the authors' own workflow: A statistical classification framework was developed to diagnose cytomegalovirus status using the catalog of TCR beta chain sequences. Entries here come from immuneACCESS through TCRdb and include only in-frame sequences with V and J called. Some clones fail to appear in such tables; in the studies checked, an unresolved V gene covers under half of the shortfall, and the cause of the remainder is unknown. The V and J calls and clone size were taken over from that table, and D and trimming were inferred from the DNA. The sample yields tens of thousands of clones; about 90% were counted once. Of the sample, 3.5% to 4% is held by the ten largest clones. The donors were included in the validation cohort of roughly 130 subjects, a group kept apart from the approximately 670-subject first cohort.

The chain uses TRBV6-5 and TRBJ1-2; perhaps TRBD1 is the D gene, with 5 bases matching. Sequenced material: PBMCs. The receptor comes from a woman between 18 and 30 years old in good health and CMV-seropositive. The DNA sequence is TGTGCCAGCACCAACGACAGAAGAGGTGGCTACACCTTC. This is translated as CASTNDRRGGYTF.